Listed here are 4 T cell receptor beta chains from one sample, sequenced in a study of T-cell reconstitution after alpha-beta-depleted transplantation in children. Unique molecular identifiers were incorporated during preparation of the TCRbeta library. TCRdb analysed the PCR reads with MiXCR anew, one entry per CDR3 protein. The sample includes about 290,000 distinct CDR3 sequences, around a tenth of them seen just once. Here the sequenced sample was PBMCs, taken before TCRalphabeta/CD19-depleted stem cell transplant. The receptors were sampled from a boy in the first two years of life with acute myeloid leukemia, due to receive a stem cell transplant.

Regarding this clonotype: Being one base from a much bigger clone, this may be a read error. V gene TRBV24-1 combines with J gene TRBJ2-1, with TRBD1 matching 7 bases. Germline V gives CDR1 KGHDR, CDR2 SFDVKD. The CDR3 contains 15 residues. The CDR3 sequence: CAISDLNRGYNEQFF. The CDR3 DNA reads TGTGCCATCAGTGACCTAAACAGGGGCTACAATGAGCAGTTCTTC.

The chain links TRBV9 to TRBJ2-5; 8 bases map to TRBD1. CDR1 is SGDLS, CDR2 YYNGEE, per germline. The CDR3 covers 15 residues. Losses at the gene ends were 4 bases for V and 4 bases for J; bases not matched to a gene: 9. The CDR3 DNA follows: TGTGCCAGCAGCTTCCTCCAGGGGGCGGGAGAGACCCAGTACTTC. Amino acids: CASSFLQGAGETQYF.

This clonotype was recorded at least ten times. The chain joins TRBV28 to TRBJ1-5, with 12 bases that match TRBD1. The CDR3 runs to 14 residues. The V and J ends lost 6 bases and 6 bases, in that order; junction bases with no gene match: 3. Germline assignment: CDR1 MDHEN and CDR2 SYDVKM. For the CDR3, the DNA is TGTGCCAGCAGGGGGACAGGGGGCAGTCAGCCCCAGCATTTT. Residues: CASRGTGGSQPQHF.

This clonotype occurred many times. This rearrangement joins TRBV15 to TRBJ2-2; the D gene is possibly TRBD1 (8 bases). Germline V gene lookup returns CDR1 LNHNV and CDR2 YYDKDF (reference sequence). Trimming left V 5 bases short and J 3 bases short, with 22 bases between. CDR3 size: 18 residues. Here the CDR3 reads CATSSDRGAGDDTGELFF. CDR3 nucleotides: TGTGCCACCAGCTCAGACAGGGGCGCGGGGGACGACACCGGGGAGCTGTTTTTT.